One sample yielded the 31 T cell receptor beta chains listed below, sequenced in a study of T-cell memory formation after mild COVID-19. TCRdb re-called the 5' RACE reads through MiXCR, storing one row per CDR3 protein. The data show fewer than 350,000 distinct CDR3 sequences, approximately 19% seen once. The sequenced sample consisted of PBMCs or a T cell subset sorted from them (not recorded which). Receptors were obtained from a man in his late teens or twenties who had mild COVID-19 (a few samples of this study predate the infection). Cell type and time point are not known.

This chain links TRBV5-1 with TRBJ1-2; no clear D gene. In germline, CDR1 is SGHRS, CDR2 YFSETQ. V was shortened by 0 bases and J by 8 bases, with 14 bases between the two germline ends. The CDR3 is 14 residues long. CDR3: CASSLESPLGGYTF. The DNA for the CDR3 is TGCGCCAGCAGCTTGGAATCCCCCCTCGGAGGCTACACCTTC.

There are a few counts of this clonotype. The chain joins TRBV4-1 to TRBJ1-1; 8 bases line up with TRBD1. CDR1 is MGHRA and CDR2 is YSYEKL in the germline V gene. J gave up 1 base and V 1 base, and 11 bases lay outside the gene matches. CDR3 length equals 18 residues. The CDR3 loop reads CASSQGWGDRLRNTEAFF. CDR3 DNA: TGCGCCAGCAGCCAAGGCTGGGGGGACAGGTTGAGGAACACTGAAGCTTTCTTT.

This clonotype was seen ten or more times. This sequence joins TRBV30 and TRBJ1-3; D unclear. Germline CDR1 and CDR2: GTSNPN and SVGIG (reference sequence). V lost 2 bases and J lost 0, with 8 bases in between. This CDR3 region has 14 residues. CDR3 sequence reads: CAWSPDNSGNTIYF. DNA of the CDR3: TGTGCCTGGAGTCCAGACAACTCTGGAAACACCATATATTTT. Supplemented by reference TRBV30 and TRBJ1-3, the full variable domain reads SQTIHQWPATLVQPVGSPLSLECTVEGTSNPNLYWYRQAAGRGLQLLFYSVGIGQISSEVPQNLSASRPQDRQFILSSKKLLLSDSGFYLCAWSPDNSGNTIYFGEGSWLTVV.

This CDR3 is CASKGQVGDTEAFF. In DNA form, the CDR3 reads TGCGCCAGCAAGGGACAGGTGGGTGACACTGAAGCTTTCTTT. This chain uses TRBV10-1 with TRBJ1-1, with 8 bases fitting TRBD1. The CDR3 has 14 residues. Unmatched junction bases numbered 7, after V lost 7 bases and J lost 3 bases. Germline assignment: CDR1 WNHNN and CDR2 SYGVQD (reference sequence).

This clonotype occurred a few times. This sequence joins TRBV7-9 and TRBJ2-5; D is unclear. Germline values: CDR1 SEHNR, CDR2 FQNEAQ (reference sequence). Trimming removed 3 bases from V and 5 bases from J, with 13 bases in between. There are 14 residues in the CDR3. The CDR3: CASSFRAKPETQYF. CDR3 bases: TGTGCCAGCAGCTTCCGGGCAAAACCGGAGACCCAGTACTTC. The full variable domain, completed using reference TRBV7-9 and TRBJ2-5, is DTGVSQNPRHKITKRGQNVTFRCDPISEHNRLYWYRQTLGQGPEFLTYFQNEAQLEKSRLLSDRFSAERPKGSFSTLEIQRTEQGDSAMYLCASSFRAKPETQYFGPGTRLLVL.

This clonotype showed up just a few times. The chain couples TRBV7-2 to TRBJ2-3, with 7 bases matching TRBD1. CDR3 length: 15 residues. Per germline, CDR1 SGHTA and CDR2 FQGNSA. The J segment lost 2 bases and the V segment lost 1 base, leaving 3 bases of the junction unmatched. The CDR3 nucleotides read TGTGCCAGCAGCTTAGGGGGACAGATCACAGATACGCAGTATTTT. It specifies CASSLGGQITDTQYF.

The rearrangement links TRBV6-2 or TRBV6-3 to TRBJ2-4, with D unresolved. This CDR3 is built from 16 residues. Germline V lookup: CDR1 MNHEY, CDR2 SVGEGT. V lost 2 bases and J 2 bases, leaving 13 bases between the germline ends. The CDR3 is CASSYGDETPKNIQYF. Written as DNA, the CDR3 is TGTGCCAGCAGTTACGGCGACGAGACACCCAAAAACATTCAGTACTTC.

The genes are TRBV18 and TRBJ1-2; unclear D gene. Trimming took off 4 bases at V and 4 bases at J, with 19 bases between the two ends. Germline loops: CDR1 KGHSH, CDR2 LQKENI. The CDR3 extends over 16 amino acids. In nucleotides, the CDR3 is TGTGCCAGCTCACTTAACCCCGCGGGAAAGGGCTATGGCTACACCTTC. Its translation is CASSLNPAGKGYGYTF.

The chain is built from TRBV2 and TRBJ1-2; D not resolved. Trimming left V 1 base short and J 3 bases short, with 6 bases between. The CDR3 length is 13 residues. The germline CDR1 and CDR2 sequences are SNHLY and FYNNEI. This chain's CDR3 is CASSEGTDYGYTF. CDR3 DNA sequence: TGTGCCAGCAGTGAAGGGACGGACTATGGCTACACCTTC.

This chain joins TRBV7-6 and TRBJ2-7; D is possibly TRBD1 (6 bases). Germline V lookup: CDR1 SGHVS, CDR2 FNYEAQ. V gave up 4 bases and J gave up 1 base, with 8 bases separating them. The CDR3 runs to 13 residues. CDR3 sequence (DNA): TGTGCCAGCAGCTCGGACAGTTCCTACGAGCAGTACGTC. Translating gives CASSSDSSYEQYV.

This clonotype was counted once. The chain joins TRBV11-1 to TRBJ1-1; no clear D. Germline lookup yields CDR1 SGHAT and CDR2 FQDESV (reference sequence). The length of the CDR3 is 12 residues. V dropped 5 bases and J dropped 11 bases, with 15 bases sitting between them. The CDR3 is CASSRMEGRAFF. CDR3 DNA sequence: TGTGCCAGCAGCCGGATGGAAGGAAGGGCTTTCTTT.

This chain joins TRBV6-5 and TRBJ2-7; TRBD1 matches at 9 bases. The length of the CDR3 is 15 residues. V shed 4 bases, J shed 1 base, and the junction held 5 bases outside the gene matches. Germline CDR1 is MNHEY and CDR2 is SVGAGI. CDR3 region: CASSLHGTGSYEQYF. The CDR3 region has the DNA TGTGCCAGCAGTTTACACGGGACAGGGTCCTACGAGCAGTACTTC.

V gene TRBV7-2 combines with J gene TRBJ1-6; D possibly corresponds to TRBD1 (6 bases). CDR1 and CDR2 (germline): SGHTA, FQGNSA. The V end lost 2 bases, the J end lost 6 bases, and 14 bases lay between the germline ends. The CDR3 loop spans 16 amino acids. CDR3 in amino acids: CASSLFTGGFNSPLHF. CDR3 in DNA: TGTGCCAGCAGCTTATTTACGGGGGGCTTTAATTCACCCCTCCACTTT.

In DNA form, the CDR3 reads TGTGCCAGCAGTGAGGGTACGGGGCCCACCAATGAGCAGTTCTTC. It encodes CASSEGTGPTNEQFF. This chain links TRBV6-1 with TRBJ2-1; D may correspond to TRBD1 or TRBD2 (5 bases each). This CDR3 has 15 residues. V shed 3 bases and J shed 6 bases, with 15 bases lying between them. CDR1 is MNHNS and CDR2 is SASEGT in the germline V gene.

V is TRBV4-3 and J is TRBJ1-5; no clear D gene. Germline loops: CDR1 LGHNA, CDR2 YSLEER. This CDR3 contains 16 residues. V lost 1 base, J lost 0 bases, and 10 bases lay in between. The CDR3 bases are TGCGCCAGCAGCCAAGCTCTGCAGTCTAGCAATCAGCCCCAGCATTTT. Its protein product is CASSQALQSSNQPQHF.

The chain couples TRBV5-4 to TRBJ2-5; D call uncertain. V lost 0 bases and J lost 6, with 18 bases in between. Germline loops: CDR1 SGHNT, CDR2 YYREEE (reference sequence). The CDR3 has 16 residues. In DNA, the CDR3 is TGTGCCAGCAGCTTGGGTCGGGCCGATGCCATGAAGACCCAGTACTTC. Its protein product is CASSLGRADAMKTQYF.

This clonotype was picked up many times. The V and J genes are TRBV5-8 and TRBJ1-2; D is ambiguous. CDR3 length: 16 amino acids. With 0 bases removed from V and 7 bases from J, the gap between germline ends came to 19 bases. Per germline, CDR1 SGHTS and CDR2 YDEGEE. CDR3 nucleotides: TGTGCCAGCAGCTTGGGCGGGAGCGGATTGGGTTTTGGCTACACCTTC. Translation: CASSLGGSGLGFGYTF.

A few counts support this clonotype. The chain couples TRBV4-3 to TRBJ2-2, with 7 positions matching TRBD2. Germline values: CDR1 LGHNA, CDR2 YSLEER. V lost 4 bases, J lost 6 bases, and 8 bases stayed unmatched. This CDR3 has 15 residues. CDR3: CASSPGGGRAGELFF. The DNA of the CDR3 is TGCGCCAGCAGCCCTGGCGGGGGTAGAGCCGGGGAGCTGTTTTTT.

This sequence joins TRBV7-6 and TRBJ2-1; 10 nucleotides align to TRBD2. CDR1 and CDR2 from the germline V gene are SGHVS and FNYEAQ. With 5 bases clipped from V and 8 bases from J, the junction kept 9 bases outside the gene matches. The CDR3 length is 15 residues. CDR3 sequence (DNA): TGTGCCAGCAGCCCCGAGGCTAGCGGGGGCTATGAGCAGTTCTTC. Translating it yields CASSPEASGGYEQFF. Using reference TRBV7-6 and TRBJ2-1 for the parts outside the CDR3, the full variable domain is GAGVSQSPRYKVTKRGQDVALRCDPISGHVSLYWYRQALGQGPEFLTYFNYEAQQDKSGLPNDRFSAERPEGSISTLTIQRTEQRDSAMYRCASSPEASGGYEQFFGPGTRLTVL.

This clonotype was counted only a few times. In nucleotides, the CDR3 is TGTGCCAGCAGCTTCTCCAAAGGAGAGACCCAGTACTTC. This encodes CASSFSKGETQYF. This rearrangement joins TRBV7-6 to TRBJ2-5, with D uncertain. Germline assignment: CDR1 SGHVS and CDR2 FNYEAQ. Trimming shortened V by 3 bases and J by 4 bases, and 9 bases separated the two germline ends. This CDR3 is built from 13 residues.

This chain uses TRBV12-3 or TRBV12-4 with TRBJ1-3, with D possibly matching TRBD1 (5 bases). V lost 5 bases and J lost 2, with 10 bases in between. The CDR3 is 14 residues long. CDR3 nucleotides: TGTGCCAGCAGTCCGCAGGGAGCTGGAAACACCATATATTTT. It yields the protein CASSPQGAGNTIYF.

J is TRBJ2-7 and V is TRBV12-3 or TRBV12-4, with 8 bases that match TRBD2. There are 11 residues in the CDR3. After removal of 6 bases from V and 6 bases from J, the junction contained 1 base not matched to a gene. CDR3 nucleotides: TGTGCCAGCAGCGCGGGGGGCGAGCAGTACGTC. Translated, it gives CASSAGGEQYV.

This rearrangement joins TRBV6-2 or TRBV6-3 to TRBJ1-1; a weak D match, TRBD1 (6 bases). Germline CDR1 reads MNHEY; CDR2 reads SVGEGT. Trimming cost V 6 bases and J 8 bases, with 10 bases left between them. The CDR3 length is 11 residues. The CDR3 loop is CASSDRIEAFF. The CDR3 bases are TGTGCCAGCAGCGACAGGATAGAAGCTTTCTTT.

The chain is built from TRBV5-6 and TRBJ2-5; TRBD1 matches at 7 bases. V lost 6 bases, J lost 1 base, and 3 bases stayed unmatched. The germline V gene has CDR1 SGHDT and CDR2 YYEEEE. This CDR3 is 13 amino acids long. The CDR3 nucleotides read TGTGCCAGCACCGGGACAGTCCAAGAGACCCAGTACTTC. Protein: CASTGTVQETQYF.

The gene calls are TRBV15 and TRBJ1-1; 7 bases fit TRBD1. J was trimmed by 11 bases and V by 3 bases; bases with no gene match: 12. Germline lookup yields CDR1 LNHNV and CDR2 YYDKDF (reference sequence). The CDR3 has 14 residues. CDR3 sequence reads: CATSRRGPSIFAFF. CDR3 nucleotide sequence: TGTGCCACCAGCAGGAGGGGGCCGTCAATTTTTGCTTTCTTT.

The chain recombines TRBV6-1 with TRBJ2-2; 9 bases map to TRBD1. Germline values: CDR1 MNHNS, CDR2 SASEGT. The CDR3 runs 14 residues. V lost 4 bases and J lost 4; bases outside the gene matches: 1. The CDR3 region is CASSGTGVTGELFF. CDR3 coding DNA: TGTGCCAGCAGTGGGACAGGGGTCACCGGGGAGCTGTTTTTT.

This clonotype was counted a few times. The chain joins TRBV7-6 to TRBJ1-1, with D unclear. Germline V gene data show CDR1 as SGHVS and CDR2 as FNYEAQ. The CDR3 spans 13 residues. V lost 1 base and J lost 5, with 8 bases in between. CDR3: CASSLEGLTEAFF. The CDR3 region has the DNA TGTGCCAGCAGCTTAGAAGGGTTAACTGAAGCTTTCTTT.

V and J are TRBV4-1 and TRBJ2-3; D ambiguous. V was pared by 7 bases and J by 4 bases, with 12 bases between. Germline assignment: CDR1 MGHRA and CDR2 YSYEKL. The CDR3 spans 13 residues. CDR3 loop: CASNQPRADTQYF. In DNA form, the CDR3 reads TGCGCCAGCAACCAGCCACGAGCAGATACGCAGTATTTT.

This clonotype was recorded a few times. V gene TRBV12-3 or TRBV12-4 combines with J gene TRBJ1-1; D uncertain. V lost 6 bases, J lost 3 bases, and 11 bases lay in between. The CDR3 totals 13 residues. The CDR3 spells CASSLVEDTEAFF. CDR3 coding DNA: TGTGCCAGCAGCCTGGTTGAGGACACTGAAGCTTTCTTT.

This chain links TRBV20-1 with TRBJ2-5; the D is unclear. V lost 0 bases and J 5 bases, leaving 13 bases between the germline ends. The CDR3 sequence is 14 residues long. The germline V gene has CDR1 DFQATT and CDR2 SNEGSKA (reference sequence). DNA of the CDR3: TGCAGTGCTAGAGATCATAATGGGCTGGAGACCCAGTACTTC. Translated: CSARDHNGLETQYF.

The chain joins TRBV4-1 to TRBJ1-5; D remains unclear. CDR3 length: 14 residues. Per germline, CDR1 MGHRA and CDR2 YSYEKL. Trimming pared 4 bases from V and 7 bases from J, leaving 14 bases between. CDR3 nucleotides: TGCGCCAGCAGCCTGAGGGTGGAAGGCCAGCCCCAGCATTTT. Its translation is CASSLRVEGQPQHF.